Below are 10 T cell receptor beta chains sequenced from a single sample in a study of blood T cells in healthy people across ages. A second PCR of 7 to 11 cycles used a sample-barcoded 5' primer and a J-beta primer mix. Each CDR3 protein is one row after TCRdb ran MiXCR on the 5' RACE reads. The table includes more than 650,000 distinct CDR3 sequences, approximately 53% detected once. Sequenced input: blood. These receptors originate from an elderly man in good health.

This clonotype was observed a few times. The chain links TRBV5-1 to TRBJ1-1; no definite D call. Germline V lookup: CDR1 SGHRS, CDR2 YFSETQ. Trimming left V 6 bases short and J 4 bases short, with 19 bases between. This CDR3 is 15 amino acids long. The CDR3 protein is CASTLLVGSGTEAFF. Here the CDR3 DNA reads TGCGCCAGCACCCTCTTGGTGGGGTCTGGCACTGAAGCTTTCTTT.

The chain has TRBV7-2 and TRBJ2-1; 8 bases are a match to TRBD1. The CDR3 has 14 amino acids. Germline V CDR1 and CDR2: SGHTA, FQGNSA. V lost 5 bases and J lost 5; bases outside the gene matches: 5. The CDR3 nucleotides read TGTGCCAGCAGCCCAGGGGGCTCACACAATGAGCAGTTCTTC. Translated: CASSPGGSHNEQFF.

The table lists this clonotype with many counts. J is TRBJ2-4 and V is TRBV27, with D unclear. The CDR3 spans 12 residues. Trimming removed 2 bases at V and 5 bases at J, with 4 bases between. Germline CDR1 and CDR2: MNHEY and SMNVEV (reference sequence). This CDR3 is CASSLPENIQYF. The CDR3 nucleotides are TGTGCCAGCAGTTTACCGGAAAACATTCAGTACTTC.

This rearrangement joins TRBV3-1 to TRBJ2-7; D not certain. This CDR3 has 13 residues. Germline values: CDR1 LGHDT, CDR2 YNNKEL (reference sequence). Between the trimmed V and J ends, which lost 4 bases and 7 bases, there was a span of 14 bases. CDR3 bases: TGTGCCAGCAGCCCTCCCCGGGTCAGGGAGCAGTACTTC. This encodes CASSPPRVREQYF.

The gene calls are TRBV20-1 and TRBJ1-5; D is undetermined. Per germline, CDR1 DFQATT and CDR2 SNEGSKA (reference sequence). The germline V and J ends were trimmed by 0 bases and 8 bases, with 20 bases remaining between them. The CDR3 length is 16 residues. CDR3 in amino acids: CSARDEFRAQWEPQHF. CDR3 bases: TGCAGTGCTAGAGACGAGTTTCGGGCCCAGTGGGAGCCCCAGCATTTT.

The V and J genes are TRBV18 and TRBJ2-5; 8 positions agree with TRBD2. V shed 6 bases and J 5 bases; nucleotides not matched to a gene: 11. The CDR3 is made up of 15 amino acids. Germline V gives CDR1 KGHSH, CDR2 LQKENI. The CDR3, as DNA: TGTGCCAGCTCCCCCGGGACTAGTAAAATGGAGACCCAGTACTTC. Protein product: CASSPGTSKMETQYF.

In this sample, this clonotype turned up a few times. The chain is built from TRBV10-3 and TRBJ1-2; no definite D call. Trimming pared 7 bases from V and 4 bases from J, leaving 10 bases between. CDR1 ENHRY and CDR2 SYGVKD come from the germline V gene. This CDR3 region has 12 residues. As DNA, the CDR3 is TGTGCCATCACCAACGGGCTCTATGGCTACACCTTC. Translation: CAITNGLYGYTF.

This clonotype was recorded a few times. Here the CDR3 DNA reads TGTGCCAGCAGCCGAGGGGACAGGGGATCCTACGAGCAGTACTTC. Residues: CASSRGDRGSYEQYF. This chain joins TRBV6-5 and TRBJ2-7; TRBD1 agrees at 10 bases. Germline CDR1 and CDR2: MNHEY and SVGAGI. V lost 6 bases and J lost 1; bases outside the gene matches: 6. The CDR3 covers 15 residues.

This rearrangement joins TRBV20-1 to TRBJ2-1, with 10 bases fitting TRBD2. The CDR3 length is 15 residues. Germline CDR1 is DFQATT and CDR2 is SNEGSKA (reference sequence). Losses at the gene ends were 1 base for V and 4 bases for J; bases not matched to a gene: 4. CDR3 sequence reads: CSARGLAGVYNEQFF. DNA for the CDR3: TGCAGTGCTAGAGGGCTAGCGGGAGTTTACAATGAGCAGTTCTTC.

The chain carries TRBV5-1 and TRBJ1-2; TRBD1 agrees at 12 bases. Trimming took 1 base from V and 1 from J; bases not matched to a gene: 5. Germline CDR1 reads SGHRS; CDR2 reads YFSETQ. The CDR3 has 17 amino acids. The CDR3 region has the DNA TGCGCCAGCAGCTTGACGGGACAGGGGGCGAATAACTATGGCTACACCTTC. It is translated as CASSLTGQGANNYGYTF.